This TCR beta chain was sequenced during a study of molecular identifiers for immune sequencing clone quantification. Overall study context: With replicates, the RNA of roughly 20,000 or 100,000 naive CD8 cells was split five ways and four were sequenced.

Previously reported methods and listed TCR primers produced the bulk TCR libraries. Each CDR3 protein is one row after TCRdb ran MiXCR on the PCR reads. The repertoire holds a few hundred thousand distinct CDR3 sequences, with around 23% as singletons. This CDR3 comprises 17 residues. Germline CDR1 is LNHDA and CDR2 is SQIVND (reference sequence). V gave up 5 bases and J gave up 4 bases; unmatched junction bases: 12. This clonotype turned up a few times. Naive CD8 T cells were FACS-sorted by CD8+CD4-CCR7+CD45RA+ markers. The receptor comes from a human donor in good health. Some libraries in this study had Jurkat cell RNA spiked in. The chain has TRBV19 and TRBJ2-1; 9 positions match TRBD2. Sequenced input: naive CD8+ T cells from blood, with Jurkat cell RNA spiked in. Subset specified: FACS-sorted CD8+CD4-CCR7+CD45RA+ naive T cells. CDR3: CASSGYSSGENYNEQFF. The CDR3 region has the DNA TGTGCCAGTAGTGGGTATTCTAGCGGGGAAAATTACAATGAGCAGTTCTTC.